This T cell receptor (beta chain) comes out of a study of shared clonotypes between healthy human individuals. Study at large: Contributing individuals were a couple of females and a few males aged 18 to 49.

Genomic DNA (from each subset) was split evenly across several immunoSEQ plates. The data were produced by immunoSEQ multiplex PCR, yet TCRdb's version contains in-frame clones alone and is incomplete. Of over a million clones in the sample, roughly 96% were seen once. V lost 0 bases and J lost 1; bases outside the gene matches: 2. CDR3 size: 16 residues. CDR1 is SGHRS, CDR2 YFSETQ, per germline. All donors were healthy HIV-negative adults lacking recent acute infections or vaccinations. Division of CD4+ cells produced a CD45RA+ naive subset and a CD45RA-negative memory subset. The chain couples TRBV5-1 to TRBJ2-3, with 10 bases matching TRBD2. The sequenced material came from naive CD4+ T cells sorted from blood. Noted subset: CD45RA+ positively selected. The sequence was obtained from a young man in good health. The CDR3 region is CASSLASGSGTDTQYF. The CDR3 DNA reads as TGCGCCAGCAGCTTGGCTAGCGGGAGCGGCACAGATACGCAGTATTTT.